This T cell receptor beta chain was sequenced for a study of monozygotic twins with inflammatory bowel disease. Germline V gene lookup returns CDR1 SGHVS and CDR2 FQNEAQ. This CDR3 has 16 residues. Following a re-call of the 5' RACE reads, TCRdb has one entry per CDR3 protein and lacks DNA. This sample contains around 200,000 distinct CDR3 sequences. Sequenced input: blood. The chain is built from TRBV7-8 and TRBJ1-5; without DNA, the TCRdb call of TRBD1 cannot be checked. This TCR derives from a human donor with ulcerative colitis or Crohn's disease, or a healthy co-twin of an affected twin (not recorded which). This CDR3 reads CASSLGRGQGGQPQHF. Filled out from reference TRBV7-8 and TRBJ1-5, the complete variable domain reads GAGVSQSPRYKVAKRGQDVALRCDPISGHVSLFWYQQALGQGPEFLTYFQNEAQLDKSGLPSDRFFAERPEGSVSTLKIQRTQQEDSAVYLCASSLGRGQGGQPQHFGDGTRLSIL.